This T cell receptor (beta chain) comes out of a study of Ad26.COV2.S vaccination and SARS-CoV-2 variants. Profiling relied on immunoSEQ multiplex PCR, and the TCRdb table lists in-frame clones only, not all of them. The repertoire has hundreds of thousands of clones, around 90% of them found once; the top ten carry 9.5% to 15%. Trimming cost V 0 bases and J 1 base, with 8 bases left between them. Germline lookup yields CDR1 SGDLS and CDR2 YYNGEE. The CDR3 loop spans 15 amino acids. Treatment reported: over 15 received Ad26.COV2.S at low or high dose, single or two shots; 5 received placebo; per-sample allocation not given. Sampling was done on day 63 after the first vaccine or placebo injection. Concerning this clone: Other DNA sequences in this specimen translate into the identical CDR3.

This sequence joins TRBV9 and TRBJ2-1; no clear D. This material consisted of peripheral blood, taken in a trial of Ad26.COV2.S vaccine versus placebo. This clonotype was obtained from a person aged 18-65 years who received the Ad26.COV2.S COVID-19 vaccine or a placebo. CDR3 sequence reads: CASSVDGVSYNEQFF. In DNA form, the CDR3 reads TGTGCCAGCAGCGTAGATGGGGTATCCTACAATGAGCAGTTCTTC.